This TCR beta chain stems from a study of control samples from healthy donors and cancer patients. Deletions cut 0 bases from V and 6 bases from J, with 20 bases between. This CDR3 has 17 residues. CDR1 is SGHDN, CDR2 FVKESK, per germline. Method: immunoSEQ multiplex PCR; TCRdb's copy keeps in-frame clones and lacks some. The data show 130,000 or so clones, about 93% seen once. The genes are TRBV14 and TRBJ1-1; D is uncertain. The sequenced material came from blood. The TCR originated in a man aged 35 to 55 in good health. The CDR3 sequence is CASSQDLPPEERAEAFF. The CDR3 DNA is TGTGCCAGCAGCCAAGATCTCCCCCCAGAGGAACGGGCTGAAGCTTTCTTT.